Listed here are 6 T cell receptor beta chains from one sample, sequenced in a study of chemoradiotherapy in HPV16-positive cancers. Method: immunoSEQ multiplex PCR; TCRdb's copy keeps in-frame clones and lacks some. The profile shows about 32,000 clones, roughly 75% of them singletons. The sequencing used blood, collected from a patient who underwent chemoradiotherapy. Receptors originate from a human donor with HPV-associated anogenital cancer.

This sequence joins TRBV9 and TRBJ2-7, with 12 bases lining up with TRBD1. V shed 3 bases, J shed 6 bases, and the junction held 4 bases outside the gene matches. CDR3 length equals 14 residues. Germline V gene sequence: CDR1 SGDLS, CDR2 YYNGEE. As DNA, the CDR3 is TGTGCCAGCAGCGCCGGGACAGGGGGCTTCGAGCAGTACTTC. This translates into CASSAGTGGFEQYF.

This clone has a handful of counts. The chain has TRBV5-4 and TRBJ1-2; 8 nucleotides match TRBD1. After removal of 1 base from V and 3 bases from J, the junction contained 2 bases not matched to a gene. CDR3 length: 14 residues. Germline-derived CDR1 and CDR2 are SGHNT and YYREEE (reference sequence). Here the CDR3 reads CASSLRTGHYGYTF. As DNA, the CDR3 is TGTGCCAGCAGCTTGAGGACAGGGCACTATGGCTACACCTTC.

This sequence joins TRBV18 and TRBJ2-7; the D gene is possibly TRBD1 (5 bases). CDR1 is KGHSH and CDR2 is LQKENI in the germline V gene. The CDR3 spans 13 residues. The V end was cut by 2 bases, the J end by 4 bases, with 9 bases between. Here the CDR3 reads CASSPRTQYEQYF. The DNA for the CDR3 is TGTGCCAGCTCACCAAGGACACAGTACGAGCAGTACTTC.

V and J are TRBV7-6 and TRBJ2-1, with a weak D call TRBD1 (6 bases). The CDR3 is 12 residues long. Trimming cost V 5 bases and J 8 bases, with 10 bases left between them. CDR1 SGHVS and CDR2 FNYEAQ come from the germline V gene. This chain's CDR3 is CASSEQGYEQFF. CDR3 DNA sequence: TGTGCCAGCAGCGAACAGGGTTATGAGCAGTTCTTC.

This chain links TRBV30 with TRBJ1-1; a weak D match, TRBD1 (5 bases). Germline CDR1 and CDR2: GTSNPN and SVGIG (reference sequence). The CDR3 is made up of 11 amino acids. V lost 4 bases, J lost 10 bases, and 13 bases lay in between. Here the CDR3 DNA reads TGTGCCTGGACCCTCGGGGGGTTAGCTTTCTTT. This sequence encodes CAWTLGGLAFF. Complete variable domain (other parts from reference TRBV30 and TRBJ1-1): SQTIHQWPATLVQPVGSPLSLECTVEGTSNPNLYWYRQAAGRGLQLLFYSVGIGQISSEVPQNLSASRPQDRQFILSSKKLLLSDSGFYLCAWTLGGLAFFGQGTRLTVV.

CDR3 amino acids: CASSITGAQNTEAFF. The CDR3 region has the DNA TGTGCCAGTAGTATCACGGGGGCGCAGAACACTGAAGCTTTCTTT. The chain is built from TRBV19 and TRBJ1-1, with D possibly TRBD1 on 6 matching bases. Germline V CDR1 and CDR2: LNHDA, SQIVND (reference sequence). The CDR3 totals 15 residues. The V end was cut by 3 bases, the J end by 1 base, with 12 bases between.